This T cell receptor beta chain stems from a study of cytomegalovirus exposure and HLA in healthy donors. About the research overall: T cells numbering around 180 million yielded approximately 100 million unique TCR beta sequences in an earlier analysis. Study-wide points: Links to common viral pathogens appeared, in a later analysis, for several of the most significant clusters. Beyond CMV serostatus, there was no information to go on about immune exposure.

With 3 bases clipped from V and 1 base from J, the junction kept 8 bases outside the gene matches. This CDR3 contains 17 residues. Germline CDR1 is SGHTS and CDR2 is YDEGEE. When sampled, the donors appeared nominally healthy, though they likely had unrecorded immune exposures. The PCR contained 60 Vbeta and 13 Jbeta primers. TCRdb keeps only in-frame clones here, not all; method: immunoSEQ multiplex PCR. Its clone listing holds 160,000 or so clones. As to this clone: Its matching antigen is unknown.

The material sequenced was PBMCs. The chain links TRBV5-8 to TRBJ2-5, with 11 nucleotides matching TRBD2. The clonotype originates from a young man in good health and CMV-seronegative. The CDR3 nucleotides are TGTGCCAGCAGCTCGGCTAGCGGGAGGCTTACCCAAGAGACCCAGTACTTC. This gives the protein CASSSASGRLTQETQYF.